This passage covers 21 T cell receptor beta chains from one sample sequenced in a study of identical twins. A single record per CDR3 protein comes from TCRdb applying MiXCR to the 5' RACE reads. Of 1.5 million or so distinct CDR3 sequences listed, about 31% are singletons. Sequencing input: cord blood. The receptors were sampled from a newborn girl in good health.

This clonotype appeared many times. V usage is TRBV9 and J usage is TRBJ2-3, with D unclear. Germline V lookup: CDR1 SGDLS, CDR2 YYNGEE. Trimming cost V 0 bases and J 1 base, with 6 bases left between them. This CDR3 is built from 14 residues. The DNA of the CDR3 is TGTGCCAGCAGCGTAGCTCCTCGCACAGATACGCAGTATTTT. It specifies CASSVAPRTDTQYF.

This clonotype was observed a handful of times. The chain uses TRBV12-3 or TRBV12-4 and TRBJ2-3; D perhaps matches TRBD1 (5 bases). CDR3 length: 14 amino acids. Trimming took off 3 bases at V and 5 bases at J, with 12 bases between the two ends. The CDR3 DNA is TGTGCCAGCAGTTTCTTGGGGCCTGGAGATACGCAGTATTTT. Encoded protein: CASSFLGPGDTQYF.

The rearrangement uses TRBV7-2 and TRBJ2-3; TRBD2 matches at 11 bases. The V gene end was trimmed by 6 bases and the J gene end by 2 bases; junction bases not matched to a gene: 13. The CDR3 is made up of 18 amino acids. Looked up from germline, CDR1 is SGHTA and CDR2 is FQGNSA. Here the CDR3 DNA reads TGTGCCAGCAGACTAGGACTTCTAGCGGGGGGATCCACAGATACGCAGTATTTT. Translation gives CASRLGLLAGGSTDTQYF.

The CDR3: CASSTMGGGFADTQYF. The CDR3 DNA reads TGTGCCAGCAGCACCATGGGCGGGGGATTCGCAGATACGCAGTATTTT. The gene calls are TRBV9 and TRBJ2-3; TRBD2 matches 7 bases. Per germline, CDR1 SGDLS and CDR2 YYNGEE. V was pared by 4 bases and J by 4 bases, with 12 bases of the junction left unmatched. The CDR3 covers 16 residues.

The gene calls are TRBV12-3 or TRBV12-4 and TRBJ2-3; no clear D gene. The V gene lost 2 bases and the J gene lost 3 bases, with 12 bases spanning the gap. This CDR3 region has 15 residues. The CDR3 is CASSLKARSTDTQYF. The CDR3 DNA reads TGTGCCAGCAGTTTAAAGGCTAGGAGTACAGATACGCAGTATTTT.

This clonotype was detected a few times. The chain uses TRBV20-1 and TRBJ1-1, with a possible D match to TRBD1 (5 bases). The CDR3 length is 13 residues. V lost 3 bases and J 2 bases, leaving 10 bases between the germline ends. CDR1 is DFQATT, CDR2 SNEGSKA, per germline (reference sequence). The CDR3, as DNA: TGCAGTGCTAGCCCAGGGATAAACACTGAAGCTTTCTTT. Residues: CSASPGINTEAFF.

Here the CDR3 reads CASSESAGDGDTQYF. DNA of the CDR3: TGTGCCAGCAGTGAATCAGCGGGGGATGGAGATACGCAGTATTTT. V usage is TRBV25-1 and J usage is TRBJ2-3; 8 positions agree with TRBD2. The CDR3 is 15 residues long. Trimming at V came to 1 base and at J to 5 bases, leaving 5 bases not matched to a gene. Germline values: CDR1 MGHDK, CDR2 SYGVNS.

The gene calls are TRBV29-1 and TRBJ2-5; a weak D match, TRBD1 (6 bases). The CDR3 length is 15 residues. The V end was cut by 5 bases, the J end by 5 bases, with 21 bases between. CDR1 is SQVTM and CDR2 is ANQGSEA in the germline V gene. This CDR3 is CSVLYVQGPGETQYF. For the CDR3, the DNA is TGCAGCGTTCTCTATGTACAGGGTCCTGGGGAGACCCAGTACTTC. Full variable domain (remainder filled in from reference TRBV29-1 and TRBJ2-5): SAVISQKPSRDICQRGTSLTIQCQVDSQVTMMFWYRQQPGQSLTLIATANQGSEATYESGFVIDKFPISRPNLTFSTLTVSNMSPEDSSIYLCSVLYVQGPGETQYFGPGTRLLVL.

This chain links TRBV6-2 or TRBV6-3 with TRBJ2-1; D possibly corresponds to TRBD1 (5 bases). Trimming pared 0 bases from V and 10 bases from J, leaving 13 bases between. CDR1 is MNHEY, CDR2 SVGEGT, per germline. The CDR3 runs to 14 residues. The CDR3 DNA reads TGTGCCAGCAGTTACTCAGGACAAACCTACGAGCAGTTCTTC. This gives the protein CASSYSGQTYEQFF.

The chain has TRBV6-1 and TRBJ2-3, with a possible D match to TRBD1 (5 bases). This CDR3 has 17 residues. Germline CDR1 is MNHNS and CDR2 is SASEGT. V dropped 6 bases and J dropped 6 bases, with 25 bases sitting between them. CDR3 DNA sequence: TGTGCCAGCAGCCCAATACCAAGGGGCGGTAAGGGGGATACGCAGTATTTT. Protein: CASSPIPRGGKGDTQYF.

The V gene is TRBV9, the J gene TRBJ2-1; 13 bases are a match to TRBD2. Germline values: CDR1 SGDLS, CDR2 YYNGEE. The junction had 8 bases not matched to a gene; V was cut back by 3 bases and J by 8 bases. The CDR3 covers 16 residues. Here the CDR3 reads CASSGPGLAGIYEQFF. The CDR3 nucleotides read TGTGCCAGCAGCGGACCGGGACTAGCGGGGATATATGAGCAGTTCTTC.

V gene TRBV5-1 combines with J gene TRBJ1-2; TRBD1 is a possible D gene (6 bases). This CDR3 is built from 16 residues. Trimming stripped 3 bases from V and 2 bases from J, with 17 bases between. Germline-derived CDR1 and CDR2 are SGHRS and YFSETQ. The CDR3 bases are TGCGCCAGCAGCTCTGCCCCTACGGGACAAAACTATGGCTACACCTTC. Residues: CASSSAPTGQNYGYTF.

CDR3 DNA: TGTGCCAGCAGGTCCCTCCGGGGGAAGTTCTTC. Its translation is CASRSLRGKFF. The chain links TRBV6-6 to TRBJ2-1, with D maybe TRBD2 (6 bases). Germline V lookup: CDR1 MNHNY, CDR2 SVGAGI (reference sequence). The CDR3 is 11 amino acids. Trimming cost V 6 bases and J 14 bases, with 14 bases left between them.

This clonotype was observed a handful of times. The chain joins TRBV27 to TRBJ1-4; D is unclear. Per germline, CDR1 MNHEY and CDR2 SMNVEV (reference sequence). CDR3 length: 16 amino acids. Trimming removed 2 bases from V and 5 bases from J, with 15 bases in between. The CDR3 region has the DNA TGTGCCAGCAGTTTACTATTCGTACTCCTAAATGAAAAACTGTTTTTT. Its protein is CASSLLFVLLNEKLFF.

The gene calls are TRBV20-1 and TRBJ2-4; D gene unclear. In germline, CDR1 is DFQATT, CDR2 SNEGSKA (reference sequence). The CDR3 contains 14 residues. Trimming pared 6 bases from V and 0 bases from J, leaving 12 bases between. The CDR3 is CSAQRDSAKNIQYF. In DNA, the CDR3 is TGCAGTGCCCAGCGTGACTCAGCCAAAAACATTCAGTACTTC.

This chain connects TRBV21-1 to TRBJ1-4; the table gives TRBD1 as D, unverified against the DNA. TRBV21-1 is designated a pseudogene. The CDR3 is made up of 15 amino acids. The CDR3 spells CASSKKGTGGEKLFF. The CDR3 region has the DNA TGTGCCAGCAGCAAAAAAGGGACAGGGGGTGAAAAACTGTTTTTT.

A few counts support this clonotype. The chain's CDR3 is CASSYEPVRTGGSYTQYF. The CDR3 DNA reads TGTGCCAGCAGTTACGAACCCGTCCGGACAGGGGGGAGTTATACGCAGTATTTT. The chain carries TRBV6-2 or TRBV6-3 and TRBJ2-3; 10 bases are shared with TRBD1. The germline gives CDR1 MNHEY, CDR2 SVGEGT. V dropped 2 bases and J dropped 7; count of bases not matched to a gene: 15. The CDR3 loop spans 18 amino acids.

The gene calls are TRBV6-1 and TRBJ1-1; maybe TRBD1 (5 bases). Germline V lookup: CDR1 MNHNS, CDR2 SASEGT. V was cut by 5 bases and J by 7 bases, with 14 bases left in between. The CDR3 has 13 amino acids. CDR3 sequence (DNA): TGTGCCAGCAGTCGGGCAGTGGGGGATGAAGCTTTCTTT. Protein: CASSRAVGDEAFF.

This clonotype was seen a few times. CDR3 in amino acids: CASSLERNIQYF. The CDR3 nucleotides are TGTGCCAGCAGCTTAGAGCGGAACATTCAGTACTTC. The genes are TRBV7-9 and TRBJ2-4, with a possible D match to TRBD2 (5 bases). V gave up 1 base and J gave up 7 bases, with 5 bases separating them. The length of the CDR3 is 12 residues. Germline CDR1 is SEHNR and CDR2 is FQNEAQ (reference sequence).

The chain joins TRBV6-2 or TRBV6-3 to TRBJ2-5; no clear D gene. V was shortened by 5 bases and J by 13 bases, with 17 bases between the two germline ends. Germline lookup yields CDR1 MNHEY and CDR2 SVGEGT. This CDR3 comprises 12 residues. CDR3 loop: CASSANPDSRYF. DNA of the CDR3: TGTGCCAGCAGTGCGAATCCGGATAGTCGGTACTTC.

Only a few counts were recorded for this clonotype. This chain links TRBV12-3 or TRBV12-4 with TRBJ2-7; 8 bases fit TRBD1. V lost 5 bases, J lost 2 bases, and 5 bases stayed unmatched. CDR3 length: 14 residues. CDR3 bases: TGTGCCAGCAGTATGACAGGGGTGGCCTACGAGCAGTACTTC. Translating it yields CASSMTGVAYEQYF.